The 13 T cell receptor beta chains below were found in one sample sequenced in a study of cytomegalovirus exposure and HLA in healthy donors (dated by TCRdb to about 2017). The library was prepared using the immunoSEQ multiplex PCR assay. The multiplex PCR relied on a mix of 60 forward primers for TCR Vbeta segments and 13 reverse primers for TCR Jbeta segments. TCRdb stores this immuneACCESS table with in-frame sequences only. Part of the clones is absent; in the studies checked, under half of the shortfall reflects unresolved V genes, and no reason is known for the rest. In this sample the table shows 130,000 or so clones, 88% of which occur a single time. The ten largest clones represent 0.4% to 0.55% of the sample. The sequenced sample was PBMCs. The receptors derive from a middle-aged woman in good health and CMV-seronegative.

The chain uses TRBV2 and TRBJ2-5, with 14 bases identical to TRBD2. The V gene's germline CDR1 is SNHLY and CDR2 FYNNEI. V was clipped by 4 bases and J by 7 bases; unmatched bases: 14. The CDR3 consists of 18 residues. The CDR3 DNA reads TGTGCCAGCAGTGGCCGGGGACTAGCGGGAGAGGGTAGCGTGACCCAGTACTTC. It codes for CASSGRGLAGEGSVTQYF.

The CDR3 sequence: CASTWDNTYEQYF. The CDR3 bases are TGTGCCAGCACTTGGGACAATACCTACGAGCAGTACTTC. The rearrangement uses TRBV28 and TRBJ2-7; TRBD1 might be the D (6 bases). V lost 7 bases, J lost 2 bases, and 12 bases lay in between. Germline V gene lookup returns CDR1 MDHEN and CDR2 SYDVKM. This CDR3 contains 13 residues.

The rearrangement joins TRBV28 to TRBJ2-1; 7 bases agree with TRBD2. The V segment lost 6 bases and the J segment 12 bases; nucleotides outside the gene matches: 11. The CDR3 covers 13 residues. The germline CDR1 and CDR2 sequences are MDHEN and SYDVKM. CDR3: CASSLGRGRGQFF. CDR3 bases: TGTGCCAGCAGCCTAGGGAGGGGTCGGGGGCAGTTCTTC. Variable domain in full (rest from reference TRBV28 and TRBJ2-1): DVKVTQSSRYLVKRTGEKVFLECVQDMDHENMFWYRQDPGLGLRLIYFSYDVKMKEKGDIPEGYSVSREKKERFSLILESASTNQTSMYLCASSLGRGRGQFFGPGTRLTVL.

This clone was seen only once. The V and J genes are TRBV29-1 and TRBJ2-5; the D gene is possibly TRBD2 (6 bases). The J call may be incorrect, as the DNA end agrees better with TRBJ2-7. The CDR3 has 13 amino acids. Germline values: CDR1 SQVTM, CDR2 ANQGSEA. As DNA, the CDR3 is TGCAGCGTTGGCGGGGCGAGCTCCTACGAGCAGTACTTC. Its translation is CSVGGASSYEQYF.

The chain joins TRBV6-5 to TRBJ2-7, with D possibly being TRBD1 (7 bases). Germline V gene data show CDR1 as MNHEY and CDR2 as SVGAGI. V was trimmed by 5 bases and J by 0 bases, leaving 11 bases between them. The CDR3 has 14 amino acids. CDR3 residues: CASSIQGGSYEQYF. The DNA for the CDR3 is TGTGCCAGCAGTATCCAGGGGGGCTCCTACGAGCAGTACTTC.

The V gene is TRBV30, the J gene TRBJ2-7, with D uncertain. Germline CDR1 and CDR2: GTSNPN and SVGIG (reference sequence). The CDR3 extends over 12 amino acids. Trimming shortened V by 3 bases and J by 3 bases, and 9 bases separated the two germline ends. CDR3 sequence reads: CAWSDIGYEQYF. The CDR3 DNA reads TGTGCCTGGAGCGACATAGGCTACGAGCAGTACTTC.

This rearrangement joins TRBV6-5 to TRBJ2-7; D is undetermined. V dropped 3 bases and J dropped 0 bases, with 9 bases sitting between them. CDR3 length equals 14 residues. Germline-derived CDR1 and CDR2 are MNHEY and SVGAGI. CDR3 protein: CASSYADNSYEQYF. The CDR3 region has the DNA TGTGCCAGCAGTTATGCGGATAACTCCTACGAGCAGTACTTC.

The chain recombines TRBV28 with TRBJ2-5; D gene unclear. Per germline, CDR1 MDHEN and CDR2 SYDVKM. V lost 10 bases to trimming and J lost 5 bases, with 11 bases between them. The CDR3 contains 11 residues. CDR3 protein: CATSLRETQYF. The CDR3 bases are TGTGCCACCAGCCTACGTGAGACCCAGTACTTC.

The V call is TRBV5-1, the J call TRBJ2-1; 12 bases line up with TRBD2. The CDR3 has 16 residues. Germline V gene sequence: CDR1 SGHRS, CDR2 YFSETQ. Trimming at V came to 4 bases and at J to 10 bases, leaving 12 bases not matched to a gene. Here the CDR3 reads CASSPTGTSGLSEQFF. DNA of the CDR3: TGCGCCAGCAGCCCAACCGGGACTAGCGGGTTGAGCGAGCAGTTCTTC.

This clone was detected only once. This chain uses TRBV29-1 with TRBJ1-2; D not certain. The germline V gene encodes CDR1 SQVTM and CDR2 ANQGSEA. V was trimmed by 7 bases and J by 3 bases, leaving 9 bases between them. The CDR3 is 11 amino acids. CDR3 residues: CSGGEYYGYTF. In DNA form, the CDR3 reads TGCAGCGGCGGGGAATACTATGGCTACACCTTC.

This chain joins TRBV5-6 and TRBJ2-7; no clear D gene. V was shortened by 3 bases and J by 3 bases, with 13 bases between the two germline ends. CDR1 and CDR2 (germline): SGHDT, YYEEEE. The CDR3 loop spans 14 amino acids. In DNA form, the CDR3 reads TGTGCCAGCAGCTCGGGTGGATACGGCTACGAGCAGTACTTC. Protein: CASSSGGYGYEQYF. The full variable domain, its missing parts supplied by reference TRBV5-6 and TRBJ2-7, is DAGVTQSPTHLIKTRGQQVTLRCSPKSGHDTVSWYQQALGQGPQFIFQYYEEEERQRGNFPDRFSGHQFPNYSSELNVNALLLGDSALYLCASSSGGYGYEQYFGPGTRLTVT.

The chain's CDR3 is CASSQVSGTSAHAAQETQYF. CDR3 sequence (DNA): TGTGCCAGCAGCCAAGTTTCCGGGACTAGCGCCCACGCCGCCCAAGAGACCCAGTACTTC. The rearrangement joins TRBV14 to TRBJ2-5; the match to TRBD2 covers 10 bases. This CDR3 comprises 20 residues. V was clipped by 1 base and J by 1 base; unmatched bases: 15. Germline-derived CDR1 and CDR2 are SGHDN and FVKESK.

The gene calls are TRBV7-9 and TRBJ2-5; D not certain. The CDR3 consists of 13 residues. V lost 3 bases and J 2 bases, leaving 7 bases between the germline ends. CDR1 is SEHNR and CDR2 is FQNEAQ in the germline V gene (reference sequence). The CDR3 loop reads CASSFGQQETQYF. The CDR3 DNA is TGTGCCAGCAGCTTTGGCCAGCAAGAGACCCAGTACTTC.